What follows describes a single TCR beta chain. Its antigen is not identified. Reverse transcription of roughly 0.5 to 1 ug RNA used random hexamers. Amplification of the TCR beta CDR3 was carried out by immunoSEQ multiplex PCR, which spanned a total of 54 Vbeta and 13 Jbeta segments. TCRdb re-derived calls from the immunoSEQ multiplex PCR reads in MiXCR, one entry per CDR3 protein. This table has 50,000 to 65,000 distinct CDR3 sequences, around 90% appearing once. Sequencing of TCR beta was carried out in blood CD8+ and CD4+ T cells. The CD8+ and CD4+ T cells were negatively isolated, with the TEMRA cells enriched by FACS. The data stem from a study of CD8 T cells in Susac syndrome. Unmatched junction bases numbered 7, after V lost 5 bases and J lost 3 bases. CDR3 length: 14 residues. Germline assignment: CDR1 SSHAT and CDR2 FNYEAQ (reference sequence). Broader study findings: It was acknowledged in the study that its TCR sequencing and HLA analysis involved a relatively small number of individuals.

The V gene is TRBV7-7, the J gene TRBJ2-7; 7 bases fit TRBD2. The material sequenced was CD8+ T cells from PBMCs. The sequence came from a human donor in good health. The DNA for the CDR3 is TGTGCCAGCAGCCCGGGGGGTAGTTTCTACGAGCAGTACTTC. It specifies CASSPGGSFYEQYF.